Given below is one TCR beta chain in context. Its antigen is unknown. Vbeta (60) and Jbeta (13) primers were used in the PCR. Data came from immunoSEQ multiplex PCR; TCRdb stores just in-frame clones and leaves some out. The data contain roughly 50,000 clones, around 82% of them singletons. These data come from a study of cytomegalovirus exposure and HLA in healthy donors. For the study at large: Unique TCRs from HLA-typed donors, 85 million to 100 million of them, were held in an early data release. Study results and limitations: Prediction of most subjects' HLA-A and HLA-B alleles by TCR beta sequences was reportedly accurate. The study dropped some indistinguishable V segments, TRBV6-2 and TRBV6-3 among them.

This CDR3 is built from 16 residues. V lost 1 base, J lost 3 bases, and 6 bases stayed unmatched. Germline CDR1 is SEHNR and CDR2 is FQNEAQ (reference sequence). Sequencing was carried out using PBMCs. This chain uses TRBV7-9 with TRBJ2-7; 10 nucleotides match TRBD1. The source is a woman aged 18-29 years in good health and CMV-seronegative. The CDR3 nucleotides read TGTGCCAGCAGCTTAGTGGGGGACAGGGGCTTCTACGAGCAGTACTTC. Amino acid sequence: CASSLVGDRGFYEQYF.